Listed here is a single TCR beta chain. This clone has a handful of counts. What antigen it recognizes has not been identified. No much larger clone is present one base from it, and per-base qualities are unavailable. The time point label for this specimen denotes: 4 weeks on oral tofacitinib. Explained via the paper, the treatment or condition label denotes: oral pan-JAK inhibitor, 5-10 mg twice daily. From alopecia areata patients, peripheral blood was collected along with lesional scalp punch biopsies. PBMCs were isolated by density centrifugation and stained for CD3, CD4 and CD8, after which CD4+ and CD8+ T cells were sorted on a FACSAria. Reading the germline V gene (reference sequence) gives CDR1 GTSNPN and CDR2 SVGIG. Unmatched junction bases come to 8, with V trimmed by 2 bases and J by 4 bases. The CDR3 covers 16 residues, taking in both the cysteine and the phenylalanine. Kept here is only the CDR3 DNA, which spans 48 bases and is read in frame from base 1.

This entry comes from a study of CD8+ T cells in alopecia areata listed by TCRdb under 2018. Study-wide context: Treated patients were enrolled in an open-label pilot trial of oral tofacitinib at 5 to 10 mg twice daily for moderate-to-severe alopecia areata. Tofacitinib was given for 6 to 18 months, followed by 6 months of follow-up off drug to assess delayed response and recurrence. For the treated patients, the SALT score, which quantifies what percentage of scalp surface area is affected, served as the measure of disease severity. The study used high-throughput TCRbeta sequencing to examine T cell clonal expansion in alopecia areata, in both the C3H/HeJ mouse model and human patients. In humans, TCRbeta sequencing was performed on scalp tissue and on sorted CD4+ and CD8+ peripheral blood T cells from healthy controls and from patients with patchy or totalis/universalis alopecia areata. Patients on tofacitinib were biopsied at baseline and after 4 and 24 weeks of treatment, and several of the patients also had a later scalp biopsy. Scalp clonality was compared among normal scalp (n=4), patchy alopecia areata scalp (n=8), and alopecia totalis/universalis scalp (n=8). RNA came from the PAXgene miRNA kit for fixed scalp, the miRNeasy kit for PBMCs, and the RNeasy kit for mouse skin. Amplification of TCRbeta CDR3 regions was done by immunoSEQ multiplex PCR using 35 Vbeta forward primers and 13 Jbeta reverse primers.

The receptor library was made with the immunoSEQ multiplex PCR assay. To provide template for TCR sequencing, every sample had RNA extracted and reverse transcribed into cDNA. First-strand cDNA was synthesized using SuperScript III with a 2:1 mix of oligo-dT and random hexamers. A synthetic immune receptor repertoire was used to gauge amplification bias, and whatever bias remained was removed computationally. Per the authors' processing: Raw reads were preprocessed for error removal, and CDR3 was defined according to IMGT conventions as running from the conserved cysteine to phenylalanine. Clonality was computed as 1 minus the Shannon entropy, with the entropy normalized by log2 of the number of productive unique TCRs. Scalp TCRbeta sequences were cross-referenced with sorted blood CD4 and CD8 repertoires so that the CD4 or CD8 identity of scalp clones could be inferred. Drawn from immuneACCESS, this table holds only the in-frame rearrangements with V and J called that TCRdb kept. Clones are partly lost; checked studies trace under half to an unresolved V gene and leave the rest unexplained. V and J calls and clone size are those listed in that table; D and trimming were worked out from the DNA. This sample lists about 190,000 clones; around 56% were detected once. 0.69% of the sample is taken by the ten largest.

The research as a whole found: Because the treated cohort was small and had only one nonresponder, larger studies are needed to examine links between baseline CD8+ expansion and response. Higher clonality and more expanded CD8+ clones were observed in lesional scalp than in normal scalp, particularly in alopecia totalis/universalis, a finding suggestive of antigenic drive. Tofacitinib significantly lowered scalp clonality and the number of expanded CD8+ clones among the top 100 scalp clones. Shared TCR sequences between patients were less evident than in mice, which may be partly attributable to HLA diversity in the patient population. Scalp TCR repertoire analysis is complicated because resident alphabeta T cells in normal human skin are also sequenced, whereas mouse skin is dominated by gammadelta T cells. Many expanded lesional clones persisted in scalp and blood during tofacitinib treatment, which may partly explain relapse after stopping treatment.

The sequence links TRBV30 to TRBJ2-6, with 7 bases aligning to TRBD1. The sequenced sample was CD4+ T cells sorted from blood, obtained at week 4, from a patient treated with tofacitinib. The clonotype was recovered from a human donor with alopecia areata. For the CDR3, the sequence is CAWSPTGVLGANVLTF. The DNA sequence is given as TGTGCCTGGAGTCCTACAGGGGTTTTGGGGGCCAACGTCCTGACTTTC. With the rest looked up from the reference TRBV30 and TRBJ2-6 genes rather than sequenced, the full variable domain is SQTIHQWPATLVQPVGSPLSLECTVEGTSNPNLYWYRQAAGRGLQLLFYSVGIGQISSEVPQNLSASRPQDRQFILSSKKLLLSDSGFYLCAWSPTGVLGANVLTFGAGSRLTVL.